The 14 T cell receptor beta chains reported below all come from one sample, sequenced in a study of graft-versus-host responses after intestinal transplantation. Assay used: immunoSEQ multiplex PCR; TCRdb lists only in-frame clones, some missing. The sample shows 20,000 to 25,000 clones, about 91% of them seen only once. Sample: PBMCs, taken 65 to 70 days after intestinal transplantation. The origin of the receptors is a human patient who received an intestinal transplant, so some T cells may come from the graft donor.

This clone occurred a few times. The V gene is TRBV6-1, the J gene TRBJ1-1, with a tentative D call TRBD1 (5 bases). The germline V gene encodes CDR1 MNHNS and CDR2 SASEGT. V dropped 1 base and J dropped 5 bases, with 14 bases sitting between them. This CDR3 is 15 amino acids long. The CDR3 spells CASSEEPSGGTEAFF. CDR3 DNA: TGTGCCAGCAGTGAAGAGCCCTCGGGGGGTACTGAAGCTTTCTTT.

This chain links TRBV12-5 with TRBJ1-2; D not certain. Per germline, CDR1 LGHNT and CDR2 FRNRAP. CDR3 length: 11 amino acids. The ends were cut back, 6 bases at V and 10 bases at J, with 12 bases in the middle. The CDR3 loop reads CASGWTAPYTF. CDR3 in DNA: TGTGCTAGTGGCTGGACGGCACCCTACACCTTC.

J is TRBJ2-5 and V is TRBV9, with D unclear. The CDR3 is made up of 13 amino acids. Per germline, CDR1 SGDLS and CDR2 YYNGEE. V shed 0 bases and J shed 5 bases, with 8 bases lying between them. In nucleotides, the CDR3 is TGTGCCAGCAGCGTAGGACACTACGAGACCCAGTACTTC. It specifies CASSVGHYETQYF.

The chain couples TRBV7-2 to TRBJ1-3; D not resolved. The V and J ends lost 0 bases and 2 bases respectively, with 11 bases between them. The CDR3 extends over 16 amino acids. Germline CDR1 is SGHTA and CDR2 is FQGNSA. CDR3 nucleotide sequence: TGTGCCAGCAGCTTAGCGGAGGGAGGGACTGGAAACACCATATATTTT. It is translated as CASSLAEGGTGNTIYF.

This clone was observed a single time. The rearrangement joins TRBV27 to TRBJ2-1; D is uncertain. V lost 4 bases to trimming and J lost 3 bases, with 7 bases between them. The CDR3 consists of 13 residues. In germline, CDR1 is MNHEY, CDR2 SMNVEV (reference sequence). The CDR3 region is CASSSDGYNEQFF. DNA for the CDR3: TGTGCCAGCAGTTCCGACGGCTACAATGAGCAGTTCTTC.

The CDR3 protein is CASSNFQAYSNQPQHF. The CDR3 coding sequence is TGTGCCAGTAGTAATTTTCAGGCCTATAGCAATCAGCCCCAGCATTTT. This chain joins TRBV19 and TRBJ1-5; no clear D. V lost 4 bases, J lost 0 bases, and 13 bases lay in between. CDR1 is LNHDA, CDR2 SQIVND, per germline (reference sequence). The CDR3 is 16 residues long. Combining the CDR3 with reference TRBV19 and TRBJ1-5 gives the whole variable domain DGGITQSPKYLFRKEGQNVTLSCEQNLNHDAMYWYRQDPGQGLRLIYYSQIVNDFQKGDIAEGYSVSREKKESFPLTVTSAQKNPTAFYLCASSNFQAYSNQPQHFGDGTRLSIL.

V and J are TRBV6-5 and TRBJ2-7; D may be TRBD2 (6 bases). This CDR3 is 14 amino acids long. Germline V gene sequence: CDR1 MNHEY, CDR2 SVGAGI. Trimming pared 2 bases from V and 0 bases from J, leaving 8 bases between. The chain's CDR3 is CASSYVAASYEQYF. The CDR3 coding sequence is TGTGCCAGCAGTTACGTAGCGGCCTCCTACGAGCAGTACTTC.

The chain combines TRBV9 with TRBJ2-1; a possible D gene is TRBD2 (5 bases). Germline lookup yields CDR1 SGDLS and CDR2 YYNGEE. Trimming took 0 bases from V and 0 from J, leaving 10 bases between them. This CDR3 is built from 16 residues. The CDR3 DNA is TGTGCCAGCAGCGTAGCGCCTAGCTCCTCCTACAATGAGCAGTTCTTC. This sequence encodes CASSVAPSSSYNEQFF.

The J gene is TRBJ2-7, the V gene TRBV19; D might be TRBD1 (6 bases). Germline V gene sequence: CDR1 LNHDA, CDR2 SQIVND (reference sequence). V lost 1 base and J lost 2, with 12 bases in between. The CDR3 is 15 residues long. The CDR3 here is CASSIGTANPYEQYF. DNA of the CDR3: TGTGCCAGTAGTATAGGGACAGCCAACCCCTACGAGCAGTACTTC.

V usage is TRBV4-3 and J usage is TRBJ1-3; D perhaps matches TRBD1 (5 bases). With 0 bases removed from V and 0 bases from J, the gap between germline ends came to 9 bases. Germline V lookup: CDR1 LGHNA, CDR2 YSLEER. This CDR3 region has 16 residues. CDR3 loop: CASSQDRVVSGNTIYF. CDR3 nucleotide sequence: TGCGCCAGCAGCCAAGACAGGGTGGTCTCTGGAAACACCATATATTTT.

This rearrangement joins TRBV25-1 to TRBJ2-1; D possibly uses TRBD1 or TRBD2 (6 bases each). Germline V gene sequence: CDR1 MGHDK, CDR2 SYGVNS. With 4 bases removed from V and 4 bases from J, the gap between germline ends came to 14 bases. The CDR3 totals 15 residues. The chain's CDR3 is CASSVQRGLYNEQFF. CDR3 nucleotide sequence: TGTGCCAGCAGTGTCCAACGGGGGCTTTACAATGAGCAGTTCTTC.

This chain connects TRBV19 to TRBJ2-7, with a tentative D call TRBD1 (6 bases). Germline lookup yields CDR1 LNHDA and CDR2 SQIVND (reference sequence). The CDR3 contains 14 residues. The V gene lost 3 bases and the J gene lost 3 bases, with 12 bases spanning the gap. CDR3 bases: TGTGCCAGTAGTATTTCGACAGGCTACTACGAGCAGTACTTC. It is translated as CASSISTGYYEQYF. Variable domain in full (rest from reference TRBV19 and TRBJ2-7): DGGITQSPKYLFRKEGQNVTLSCEQNLNHDAMYWYRQDPGQGLRLIYYSQIVNDFQKGDIAEGYSVSREKKESFPLTVTSAQKNPTAFYLCASSISTGYYEQYFGPGTRLTVT.

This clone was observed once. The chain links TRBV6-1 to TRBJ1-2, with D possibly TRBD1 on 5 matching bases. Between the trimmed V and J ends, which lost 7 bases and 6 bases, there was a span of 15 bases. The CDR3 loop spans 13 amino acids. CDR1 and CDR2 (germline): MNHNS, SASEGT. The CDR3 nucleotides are TGTGCCAGCACTTCAGCCAGGGATGATGGCTACACCTTC. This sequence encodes CASTSARDDGYTF.

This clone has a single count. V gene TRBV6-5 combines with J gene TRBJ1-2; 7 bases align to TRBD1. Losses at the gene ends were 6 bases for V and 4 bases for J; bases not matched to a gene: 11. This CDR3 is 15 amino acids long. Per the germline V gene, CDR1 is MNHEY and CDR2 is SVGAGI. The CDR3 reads CASSLTGEGLYGYTF. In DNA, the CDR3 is TGTGCCAGCAGCCTTACAGGGGAAGGTCTCTATGGCTACACCTTC.